This TCR beta chain was profiled in a study of Graves' ophthalmopathy and Graves' hyperthyroidism. Points on this clonotype: The antigen remains undetermined.

Germline V gene data show CDR1 as KGHSH and CDR2 as LQKENI. The CDR3 covers 13 residues. Trimming cost V 6 bases and J 0 bases, with 8 bases left between them. RNA transcripts were the template, and TCR beta CDR3 regions were amplified from them. First-round RT-PCR relied on HTBI primers, and a second-round multiplex PCR came next. Using its own MiXCR run on the multiplex PCR reads, TCRdb lists one record per CDR3 protein. This table holds 300,000 to 450,000 distinct CDR3 sequences, about 17% found once. Study-wide findings and caveats: Detected in blood as well were most expanded thyroid clonotypes with frequency above 0.001.

Absence of ophthalmopathy within 18 months of follow-up defined stable hyperthyroidism. Hyperthyroidism patients had new diagnoses, durations under 2 months, and ages of 18 to 65. This TCR was sampled from an adult woman with stable Graves' hyperthyroidism. The sequencing sample was made of peripheral blood. V and J are TRBV18 and TRBJ1-2, with no clear D. The CDR3, as DNA: TGTGCCAGCTCCCCAGAGTCTAACTATGGCTACACCTTC. Its protein is CASSPESNYGYTF.